The TCR beta chain under discussion was sequenced for a study of response to subunit inactivated influenza vaccine (dated by TCRdb to the late 2010s). Study-level background: The study used deep quantitative T cell receptor repertoire profiling to track responses to a trivalent subunit inactivated influenza vaccine. Results and caveats for the whole study, not just this receptor: It was suggested by the authors that each seasonal influenza vaccination may recruit only a limited number of new T cells.

Points on this clonotype: Its antigen is not yet known. The record has no base qualities; no much larger clone is one base away.

Library preparation employed RT-PCR. TCRdb lists the instrument as Illumina HiSeq 2500. Starting from the raw public reads, TCRdb applied fastp trimming at Q25, assembled clones with MiXCR and retained in-frame beta chains. Rows merge per CDR3 protein into single entries with the most common DNA and genes. The sample table lists 400,000 to 550,000 distinct CDR3 sequences, about 25% of them with a count of one. Around 1.8% of the sample belongs to the ten largest clones. From the cysteine up to the phenylalanine, the CDR3 has a length of 14 residues. Only the CDR3 DNA stays, 42 bases, in frame from base 1. The germline V and J ends show losses of 3 bases and 11 bases respectively, and no gene match explains 12 bases of the junction. Taken from the germline V gene (reference sequence), the CDR1 and CDR2 loops are DFQATT and SNEGSKA.

The sequence links TRBV20-1 to TRBJ2-3, with TRBD2 matching 9 junction bases. The TCR originated in a man in his fifties or sixties who received an inactivated influenza vaccine. Donor details come from another sample of the same person, matched by shared clones. The source was CD4+ T cells sorted from PBMCs, collected approximately 5 days after vaccination. The nucleotide sequence reads TGCAGTGCTAGCCGCGGGGGGGGCACTGGAGGGCAGTATTTT. Translated, this gives CSASRGGGTGGQYF.